The 20 T cell receptor beta chains given below trace back to one sample, sequenced in a study of T cell responses to AZD1222 COVID-19 vaccine. Libraries were prepared by immunoSEQ multiplex PCR; TCRdb keeps only in-frame clonotypes and omits some of them. This table holds under 90,000 clones, about four fifths found once. This sample comprised peripheral blood, obtained 28 days after the second AZD1222 dose. The receptor source for this set is an adult who received the AZD1222 COVID-19 vaccine.

V is TRBV4-1 and J is TRBJ2-6; D tentatively reads TRBD1 or TRBD2 (5 bases each). The germline V and J ends were trimmed by 4 bases and 4 bases, with 20 bases remaining between them. The CDR3 is made up of 18 amino acids. Germline V gene lookup returns CDR1 MGHRA and CDR2 YSYEKL. CDR3 bases: TGCGCCAGCAGCCTCCGGGACCTTCTGATTGGAGGGGCCAACGTCCTGACTTTC. It specifies CASSLRDLLIGGANVLTF.

The rearrangement links TRBV29-1 to TRBJ1-1; D gene ambiguous. V dropped 5 bases and J dropped 4 bases, with 11 bases sitting between them. Germline values: CDR1 SQVTM, CDR2 ANQGSEA. There are 12 residues in the CDR3. The CDR3 DNA reads TGCAGCGTTACCCGGATTGGCACTGAAGCTTTCTTT. Translated, it gives CSVTRIGTEAFF.

The V call is TRBV19, the J call TRBJ1-5, with D possibly TRBD1 on 6 matching bases. Trimming shortened V by 5 bases and J by 3 bases, and 11 bases separated the two germline ends. Germline CDR1 reads LNHDA; CDR2 reads SQIVND (reference sequence). There are 14 residues in the CDR3. CDR3 sequence (DNA): TGTGCCAGTAGTCTCCGGGACACCAATCAGCCCCAGCATTTT. Its translation: CASSLRDTNQPQHF.

The genes are TRBV6-5 and TRBJ1-1; D may be TRBD1 (6 bases). Trimming left V 5 bases short and J 4 bases short, with 14 bases between. This CDR3 has 14 amino acids. Germline V gene sequence: CDR1 MNHEY, CDR2 SVGAGI. The CDR3, as DNA: TGTGCCAGCAGTCGTCAGGGGAGGGGCACTGAAGCTTTCTTT. It codes for CASSRQGRGTEAFF.

The gene calls are TRBV19 and TRBJ1-1; D is possibly TRBD1 (5 bases). This CDR3 has 14 residues. The germline V gene encodes CDR1 LNHDA and CDR2 SQIVND (reference sequence). The V gene lost 4 bases and the J gene lost 6 bases, with 15 bases spanning the gap. The CDR3 coding sequence is TGTGCCAGTAGTACCGGGACGGGAGCGGCTGAAGCTTTCTTT. Translating gives CASSTGTGAAEAFF.

The chain is built from TRBV3-1 (or the pseudogene TRBV3-2) and TRBJ2-2; no clear D. Between the trimmed V and J ends, which lost 1 base and 2 bases, there was a span of 20 bases. Per the germline V gene, CDR1 is LGHDT and CDR2 is YNNKEL (reference sequence). This CDR3 contains 19 residues. This chain's CDR3 is CASSQACPAFPGNTGELFF. The CDR3 bases are TGTGCCAGCAGCCAAGCCTGCCCAGCGTTTCCCGGCAACACCGGGGAGCTGTTTTTT.

The genes are TRBV7-8 and TRBJ2-1; 7 nucleotides agree with TRBD2. CDR1 is SGHVS, CDR2 FQNEAQ, per germline. The V and J ends lost 5 bases and 0 bases, in that order; junction bases with no gene match: 7. The CDR3 is 16 amino acids. CDR3 sequence reads: CASSRAGGSSYNEQFF. The CDR3 bases are TGTGCCAGCAGCCGAGCCGGGGGGAGCTCCTACAATGAGCAGTTCTTC.

The chain has TRBV6-6 and TRBJ2-1; TRBD2 matches at 7 bases. Per the germline V gene, CDR1 is MNHNY and CDR2 is SVGAGI (reference sequence). Trimming removed 0 bases from V and 9 bases from J; junction bases left unmatched: 5. This CDR3 is built from 14 residues. The CDR3 sequence: CASSYSAGVTEQFF. DNA for the CDR3: TGTGCCAGCAGTTACTCGGCGGGAGTGACTGAGCAGTTCTTC.

The CDR3 loop is CATTLGRGRMNTEAFF. CDR3 bases: TGTGCCACCACTCTGGGCAGGGGGCGGATGAACACTGAAGCTTTCTTT. The V call is TRBV11-2, the J call TRBJ1-1; 8 bases map to TRBD1. CDR1 and CDR2 from the germline V gene are SGHAT and FQNNGV. The CDR3 has 16 residues. V shed 10 bases and J 0 bases; nucleotides not matched to a gene: 13.

The chain joins TRBV18 to TRBJ2-3, with 8 positions matching TRBD2. Looked up from germline, CDR1 is KGHSH and CDR2 is LQKENI. The V and J ends lost 3 bases and 5 bases, in that order; junction bases with no gene match: 10. The CDR3 totals 16 residues. The chain's CDR3 is CASSPRQGLAGDTQYF. In nucleotides, the CDR3 is TGTGCCAGCTCACCTAGGCAAGGGCTAGCGGGAGATACGCAGTATTTT.

V and J are TRBV19 and TRBJ1-2; tentative D call: TRBD1 (5 bases). V gave up 6 bases and J gave up 1 base, with 21 bases separating them. Germline V gene data show CDR1 as LNHDA and CDR2 as SQIVND (reference sequence). The CDR3 is made up of 17 amino acids. CDR3: CASRGEIQSSLNYGYTF. CDR3 in DNA: TGTGCCAGTAGGGGGGAAATACAGTCAAGCCTTAACTATGGCTACACCTTC.

The CDR3 DNA is TGTGCCAGCAGCTTTAGTGTTGGGGGGACCCCGGAGAGCAATCAGCCCCAGCATTTT. Translating gives CASSFSVGGTPESNQPQHF. This chain links TRBV7-8 with TRBJ1-5, with a tentative D call TRBD1 (5 bases). Germline V gene lookup returns CDR1 SGHVS and CDR2 FQNEAQ. The CDR3 is 19 residues long. V dropped 3 bases and J dropped 1 base, with 22 bases sitting between them.

The chain recombines TRBV27 with TRBJ2-1; TRBD1 or TRBD2 may be the D gene (5 bases each). V was shortened by 7 bases and J by 7 bases, with 14 bases between the two germline ends. This CDR3 has 13 residues. In germline, CDR1 is MNHEY, CDR2 SMNVEV (reference sequence). The CDR3 region is CASKTGTVNEQFF. The CDR3 DNA follows: TGTGCCAGCAAAACCGGGACCGTTAATGAGCAGTTCTTC.

The chain uses TRBV9 and TRBJ2-7; the match to TRBD2 covers 7 bases. CDR3 length: 13 residues. Losses at the gene ends were 4 bases for V and 6 bases for J; bases not matched to a gene: 7. CDR1 and CDR2 from the germline V gene are SGDLS and YYNGEE. This chain's CDR3 is CASSRGGGGEQYF. DNA for the CDR3: TGTGCCAGCAGCCGCGGGGGAGGAGGCGAGCAGTACTTC.

This chain's CDR3 is CASSPPSGGVKETQYF. CDR3 nucleotide sequence: TGTGCCAGCTCACCACCTTCAGGGGGCGTAAAAGAGACCCAGTACTTC. The chain links TRBV18 to TRBJ2-5; 8 bases are a match to TRBD1. The junction had 6 bases not matched to a gene; V was cut back by 0 bases and J by 3 bases. The germline V gene encodes CDR1 KGHSH and CDR2 LQKENI. This CDR3 spans 16 amino acids.

The chain carries TRBV7-2 and TRBJ1-6; 9 nucleotides align to TRBD1. Losses at the gene ends were 5 bases for V and 9 bases for J; bases not matched to a gene: 8. Germline CDR1 reads SGHTA; CDR2 reads FQGNSA. The CDR3 consists of 15 residues. CDR3 residues: CASSADGTGSSPLHF. The CDR3 DNA follows: TGTGCCAGCAGCGCCGATGGGACAGGGAGTTCACCCCTCCACTTT.

The chain couples TRBV21-1 to TRBJ1-2. TRBV21-1 is a known pseudogene. This CDR3 region has 14 residues. CDR3 bases: TGTGCCAGCAGCAACGGGTCGAGGAAGGGTGGCTACACCTTC. It is translated as CASSNGSRKGGYTF.

The V call is TRBV4-1, the J call TRBJ2-7; 8 positions agree with TRBD1. In germline, CDR1 is MGHRA, CDR2 YSYEKL. J lost 3 bases, V lost 0 bases, and 4 bases had no gene match. This CDR3 comprises 15 residues. CDR3: CASSQDRGQGYEQYF. The DNA of the CDR3 is TGCGCCAGCAGCCAAGATCGCGGACAGGGCTACGAGCAGTACTTC.

The chain uses TRBV7-2 and TRBJ2-2; D is unresolved. The CDR3 consists of 16 residues. The germline CDR1 and CDR2 sequences are SGHTA and FQGNSA. Trimming removed 2 bases at V and 0 bases at J, with 10 bases between. In DNA, the CDR3 is TGTGCCAGCAGCTTACAAAGGCGTTCGAACACCGGGGAGCTGTTTTTT. Protein product: CASSLQRRSNTGELFF.

The genes are TRBV27 and TRBJ2-7, with 8 bases aligning to TRBD1. The CDR3 contains 15 residues. V gave up 5 bases and J gave up 5 bases; unmatched junction bases: 11. Per germline, CDR1 MNHEY and CDR2 SMNVEV (reference sequence). For the CDR3, the DNA is TGTGCCAGCAGTCCCCGCCCGCGGACAGGGAACGAGCAGTACTTC. The encoded protein is CASSPRPRTGNEQYF.